This passage covers 23 T cell receptor beta chains from one sample sequenced in a study of T cells in Graves' hyperthyroidism and ophthalmopathy. RNA transcripts were the template for amplifying TCR beta CDR3 regions. The TCR CDR3 was amplified in a first-round RT-PCR using the HTBI primer set. Using its own MiXCR run on the multiplex PCR reads, TCRdb lists one record per CDR3 protein. The table includes fewer than 400,000 distinct CDR3 sequences, approximately 17% detected once. The sample was blood. These receptor sequences come from a man aged 25-45 years with Graves' hyperthyroidism.

This clonotype was counted ten times or more. The V and J genes are TRBV10-3 and TRBJ1-1, with 9 bases lining up with TRBD1. Unmatched junction bases numbered 2, after V lost 4 bases and J lost 5 bases. Germline V gene sequence: CDR1 ENHRY, CDR2 SYGVKD. The CDR3 totals 13 residues. DNA of the CDR3: TGTGCCATCAGTGGGGACAGGGCTACTGAAGCTTTCTTT. This codes for CAISGDRATEAFF.

The chain carries TRBV2 and TRBJ1-5; the D gene is possibly TRBD1 (5 bases). The V end was cut by 6 bases, the J end by 1 base, with 13 bases between. Germline CDR1 reads SNHLY; CDR2 reads FYNNEI. The length of the CDR3 is 15 residues. The CDR3 protein is CASSRQWDSNQPQHF. CDR3 DNA: TGTGCCAGCAGCCGTCAATGGGACAGCAATCAGCCCCAGCATTTT.

The sample holds many counts of this clonotype. The chain recombines TRBV30 with TRBJ1-2, with D possibly being TRBD1 (6 bases). The CDR3 consists of 12 residues. Germline CDR1 reads GTSNPN; CDR2 reads SVGIG (reference sequence). Between the trimmed V and J ends, which lost 3 bases and 8 bases, there was a span of 13 bases. Here the CDR3 DNA reads TGTGCCTGGAGGGTCACAGGGAGAGGCTACACCTTC. It is translated as CAWRVTGRGYTF.

This clonotype was recorded many times. The chain carries TRBV7-9 and TRBJ2-5; possibly TRBD2 for D (5 bases). Germline loops: CDR1 SEHNR, CDR2 FQNEAQ (reference sequence). The length of the CDR3 is 14 residues. The V end lost 5 bases, the J end lost 2 bases, and 12 bases lay between the germline ends. CDR3: CASSGGRRQETQYF. For the CDR3, the DNA is TGTGCCAGCAGCGGAGGACGAAGACAAGAGACCCAGTACTTC.

This clonotype occurred a few times. The chain joins TRBV18 to TRBJ1-4, with 12 nucleotides matching TRBD1. From germline, CDR1 is KGHSH and CDR2 LQKENI. The CDR3 contains 15 residues. The V and J ends lost 5 bases and 14 bases, in that order; junction bases with no gene match: 12. The CDR3 nucleotides read TGTGCCAGCTCATCGGACCGGGACAGGGGGCGAAGTCTGTTTTTT. As protein: CASSSDRDRGRSLFF.

This clonotype was picked up many times. The rearrangement uses TRBV11-2 and TRBJ2-3, with TRBD2 identical over 13 bases. Germline values: CDR1 SGHAT, CDR2 FQNNGV. The CDR3 is made up of 18 amino acids. After removal of 1 base from V and 9 bases from J, the junction contained 13 bases not matched to a gene. The CDR3 nucleotides read TGTGCCAGCAGCTTAGGAGGGACTAGCGGGGACACACAGATAACGCAGTATTTT. Amino acids: CASSLGGTSGDTQITQYF.

This chain connects TRBV27 to TRBJ2-3, with unresolved D. CDR3 length: 15 amino acids. V was cut by 5 bases and J by 3 bases, with 15 bases left in between. CDR1 and CDR2 from the germline V gene are MNHEY and SMNVEV (reference sequence). The CDR3 coding sequence is TGTGCCAGCAGTCCGGTCGTGGCGGTAACAGATACGCAGTATTTT. Amino acids: CASSPVVAVTDTQYF.

A remark on this clonotype: This may stem from a read error, because a much larger clone lies one nucleotide away. The chain recombines TRBV7-8 with TRBJ2-2; 13 nucleotides align to TRBD2. Germline V gene lookup returns CDR1 SGHVS and CDR2 FQNEAQ. The CDR3 length is 16 residues. The CDR3 DNA reads TGTGCCAACAGCCAAATGACTAGCGGGAGGTTCGGGGAGCTGTTTTTT. Translating it yields CANSQMTSGRFGELFF.

The table lists this clonotype with many counts. The V gene is TRBV9, the J gene TRBJ2-5, with D tentatively TRBD1 or TRBD2 (6 bases each). The length of the CDR3 is 14 residues. Germline CDR1 SGDLS, CDR2 YYNGEE. V was trimmed by 0 bases and J by 3 bases, leaving 9 bases between them. Written as DNA, the CDR3 is TGTGCCAGCAGCGTAGAGGGGGGAGAAGAGACCCAGTACTTC. It encodes CASSVEGGEETQYF. The whole variable domain, remainder taken from reference TRBV9 and TRBJ2-5, is DSGVTQTPKHLITATGQRVTLRCSPRSGDLSVYWYQQSLDQGLQFLIQYYNGEERAKGNILERFSAQQFPDLHSELNLSSLELGDSALYFCASSVEGGEETQYFGPGTRLLVL.

In its sample, this clonotype was seen many times. The V and J genes are TRBV7-9 and TRBJ2-3; TRBD1 aligns across 9 bases. Unmatched junction bases numbered 1, after V lost 3 bases and J lost 6 bases. Germline V gene lookup returns CDR1 SEHNR and CDR2 FQNEAQ (reference sequence). This CDR3 has 13 amino acids. This CDR3 is CASSFGQGDTQYF. In DNA form, the CDR3 reads TGTGCCAGCAGCTTCGGACAGGGGGATACGCAGTATTTT.

This clonotype was detected a few times. The chain links TRBV5-4 to TRBJ2-7, with D possibly matching TRBD2 (5 bases). Germline lookup yields CDR1 SGHNT and CDR2 YYREEE (reference sequence). CDR3 length: 14 residues. The germline V and J ends were trimmed by 0 bases and 2 bases, with 9 bases remaining between them. The DNA of the CDR3 is TGTGCCAGCAGCTTGGGGCGGGCGCCCTACGAGCAGTACTTC. Protein product: CASSLGRAPYEQYF. Full variable domain (rest looked up from reference TRBV5-4 and TRBJ2-7): ETGVTQSPTHLIKTRGQQVTLRCSSQSGHNTVSWYQQALGQGPQFIFQYYREEENGRGNFPPRFSGLQFPNYSSELNVNALELDDSALYLCASSLGRAPYEQYFGPGTRLTVT.

This clonotype was seen a few times. This sequence joins TRBV14 and TRBJ1-2; D may be TRBD1 (5 bases). CDR1 and CDR2 from the germline V gene are SGHDN and FVKESK. The CDR3 is 16 residues long. The germline V and J ends were trimmed by 1 base and 4 bases, with 16 bases remaining between them. The CDR3: CASSQAIQATLYGYTF. CDR3 DNA: TGTGCCAGCAGCCAAGCCATACAGGCGACCCTCTATGGCTACACCTTC.

This clonotype was recorded at least ten times. The CDR3: CASSPLGRQRTDTQYF. The CDR3 DNA is TGTGCCAGCAGCCCGTTGGGCCGACAGCGCACAGATACGCAGTATTTT. V gene TRBV11-2 combines with J gene TRBJ2-3; D perhaps matches TRBD1 (5 bases). This CDR3 is built from 16 residues. V lost 5 bases to trimming and J lost 1 base, with 16 bases between them. Germline lookup yields CDR1 SGHAT and CDR2 FQNNGV.

This clonotype was seen only a few times. J is TRBJ2-7 and V is TRBV6-1; D is possibly TRBD1 (5 bases). Germline CDR1 and CDR2: MNHNS and SASEGT. V lost 3 bases, J lost 6 bases, and 15 bases lay in between. The length of the CDR3 is 14 residues. CDR3 nucleotides: TGTGCCAGCAGTGACCCTATGGTGGGGCGCGAGCAGTACTTC. Translation: CASSDPMVGREQYF.

This clonotype was counted only a few times. J is TRBJ2-5 and V is TRBV20-1; unclear D gene. V lost 2 bases and J 4 bases, leaving 8 bases between the germline ends. This CDR3 is 12 amino acids long. CDR1 is DFQATT and CDR2 is SNEGSKA in the germline V gene (reference sequence). CDR3 protein: CSARQGIETQYF. DNA of the CDR3: TGCAGTGCTAGACAAGGGATAGAGACCCAGTACTTC.

This clonotype came up a few times. The rearrangement links TRBV29-1 to TRBJ2-6; D unclear. The V gene's germline CDR1 is SQVTM and CDR2 ANQGSEA. This CDR3 has 17 residues. Between the trimmed V and J ends, which lost 5 bases and 3 bases, there was a span of 20 bases. The CDR3 DNA sequence: TGCAGCGTTTCCCAGGATTCAAATCACTTTGGGGCCAACGTCCTGACTTTC. It is translated as CSVSQDSNHFGANVLTF.

This clonotype occurred once. The rearrangement links TRBV7-2 to TRBJ1-1; D is perhaps TRBD1 (5 bases). The CDR3 contains 14 residues. CDR1 and CDR2 from the germline V gene are SGHTA and FQGNSA. Trimming removed 5 bases at V and 7 bases at J, with 17 bases between. Written as DNA, the CDR3 is TGTGCCAGCAGCCGTAGAGGGACCGAAGGTGAAGCTTTCTTT. The encoded protein is CASSRRGTEGEAFF.

Many counts were recorded for this clonotype. This chain links TRBV18 with TRBJ2-3; D remains unclear. This CDR3 region has 13 residues. V lost 2 bases to trimming and J lost 6 bases, with 9 bases between them. The germline V gene encodes CDR1 KGHSH and CDR2 LQKENI. The CDR3 nucleotides read TGTGCCAGCTCACCAGACCCTTCGGATACGCAGTATTTT. Its protein product is CASSPDPSDTQYF.

A few counts support this clonotype. The rearrangement uses TRBV30 and TRBJ1-1, with D uncertain. CDR1 and CDR2 from the germline V gene are GTSNPN and SVGIG (reference sequence). The V gene lost 6 bases and the J gene lost 4 bases, with 12 bases spanning the gap. The CDR3 spans 12 residues. CDR3 sequence reads: CACKREGTEAFF. The DNA of the CDR3 is TGTGCCTGTAAAAGGGAGGGCACTGAAGCTTTCTTT.

At least ten counts were recorded for this clonotype. The chain recombines TRBV29-1 with TRBJ2-3, with 8 positions matching TRBD2. Trimming took 5 bases from V and 8 from J; bases not matched to a gene: 3. Germline CDR1 SQVTM, CDR2 ANQGSEA. The CDR3 runs to 11 residues. DNA for the CDR3: TGCAGCGTTAATAGCGGGACTACGCAGTATTTT. This translates into CSVNSGTTQYF.

The J gene is TRBJ2-3, the V gene TRBV2; no clear D gene. Germline CDR1 reads SNHLY; CDR2 reads FYNNEI. V was cut by 3 bases and J by 4 bases, with 11 bases left in between. This CDR3 has 14 residues. The CDR3 region is CASSELVGADTQYF. DNA for the CDR3: TGTGCCAGCAGTGAGCTGGTGGGCGCAGATACGCAGTATTTT.

There are many counts of this clonotype. The rearrangement uses TRBV3-1 and TRBJ2-5, with TRBD1 matching 9 bases. The junction had 3 bases not matched to a gene; V was cut back by 3 bases and J by 4 bases. Germline V gene lookup returns CDR1 LGHDT and CDR2 YNNKEL (reference sequence). The CDR3 contains 14 residues. The chain's CDR3 is CASSQRQGGETQYF. The CDR3 DNA reads as TGTGCCAGCAGCCAGAGACAGGGGGGAGAGACCCAGTACTTC.

This clonotype turned up a few times. The chain carries TRBV24-1 and TRBJ2-1, with 10 bases aligning to TRBD1. Trimming cost V 4 bases and J 8 bases; bases outside gene matches: 10. The germline CDR1 and CDR2 sequences are KGHDR and SFDVKD. CDR3 length equals 16 residues. CDR3 amino acids: CATSEPGQGMSDEQFF. In DNA form, the CDR3 reads TGTGCCACCAGTGAGCCGGGACAGGGGATGAGCGATGAGCAGTTCTTC.